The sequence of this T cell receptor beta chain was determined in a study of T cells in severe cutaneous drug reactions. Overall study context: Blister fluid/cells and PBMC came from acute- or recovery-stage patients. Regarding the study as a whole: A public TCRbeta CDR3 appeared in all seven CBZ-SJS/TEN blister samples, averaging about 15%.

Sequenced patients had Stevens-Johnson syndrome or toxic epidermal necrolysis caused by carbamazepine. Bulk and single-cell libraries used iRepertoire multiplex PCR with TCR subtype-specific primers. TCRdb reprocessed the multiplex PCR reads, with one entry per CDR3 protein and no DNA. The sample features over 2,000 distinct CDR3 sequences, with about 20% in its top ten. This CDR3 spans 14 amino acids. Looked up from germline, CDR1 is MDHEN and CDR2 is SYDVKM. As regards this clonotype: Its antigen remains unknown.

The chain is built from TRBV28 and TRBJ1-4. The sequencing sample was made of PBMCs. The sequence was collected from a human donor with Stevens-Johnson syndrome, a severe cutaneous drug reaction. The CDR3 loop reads CASSLQTTNEKLFF.